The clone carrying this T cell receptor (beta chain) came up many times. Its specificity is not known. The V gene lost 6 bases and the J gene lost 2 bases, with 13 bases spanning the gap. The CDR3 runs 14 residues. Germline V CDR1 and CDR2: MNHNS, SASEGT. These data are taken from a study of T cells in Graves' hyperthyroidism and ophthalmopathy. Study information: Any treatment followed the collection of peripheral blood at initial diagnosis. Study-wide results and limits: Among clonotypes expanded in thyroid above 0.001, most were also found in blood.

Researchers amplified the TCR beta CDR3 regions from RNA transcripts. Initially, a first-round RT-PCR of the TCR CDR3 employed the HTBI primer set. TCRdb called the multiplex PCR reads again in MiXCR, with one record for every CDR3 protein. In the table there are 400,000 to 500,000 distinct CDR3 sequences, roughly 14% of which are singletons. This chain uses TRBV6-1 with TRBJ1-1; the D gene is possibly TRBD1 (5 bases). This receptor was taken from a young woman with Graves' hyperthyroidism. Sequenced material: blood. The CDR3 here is CASRRGTVNTEAFF. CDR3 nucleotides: TGTGCCAGCAGGCGAGGGACGGTTAACACTGAAGCTTTCTTT.